This TCR beta chain is from a study of CD8+CD57+ T cells in acquired aplastic anemia. Patients selected for sequencing had displayed CD8+CD57+ cell expansion by flow cytometry. The CDR3 consists of 14 residues. Germline CDR1 reads SGHVS; CDR2 reads FQNEAQ. The V end lost 0 bases, the J end lost 3 bases, and 9 bases lay between the germline ends. Profiling of TCR beta VDJ combinations and CDR3 sequences used genomic DNA as template. TCRdb called the reads again in MiXCR, with one record for every CDR3 protein. The data hold fewer than 80,000 distinct CDR3 sequences, with 70% observed a single time. The gene calls are TRBV7-8 and TRBJ2-7; tentatively, D is TRBD1 or TRBD2 (5 bases each). The source of this sequence is a human donor with aplastic anemia. The sample consisted of sorted CD4+, CD8+, or CD8+CD57+ T cells (not recorded which) from PBMCs. CDR3 protein: CASSLAEGNYEQYF. The CDR3 coding sequence is TGTGCCAGCAGCTTAGCCGAGGGGAACTACGAGCAGTACTTC.